The source of this TCR beta chain is a study of cytomegalovirus exposure and HLA in healthy donors. Study-level results: In presence/absence analyses, roughly uniform sequencing depth across donors was assumed.

The PCR contained 60 Vbeta and 13 Jbeta primers. TCRdb's copy holds only in-frame clones and misses some; the assay was immunoSEQ multiplex PCR. This table has 240,000 or so clones, 82% appearing once. V lost 4 bases and J lost 3, with 10 bases in between. The CDR3 loop spans 13 amino acids. The germline V gene encodes CDR1 MNHEY and CDR2 SVGAGI. As regards this clone: Antigen specificity is unknown.

The donors were healthy bone marrow donors. What was sequenced was PBMCs. The source is a woman aged 40 to 49 in good health and CMV-seropositive. The chain links TRBV6-5 to TRBJ2-7; D is perhaps TRBD2 (6 bases). In nucleotides, the CDR3 is TGTGCCAGCAGTTTGAGGGACTTCTACGAGCAGTACTTC. Protein sequence: CASSLRDFYEQYF.